What follows is one TCR beta chain and its context. V lost 4 bases and J lost 1, with 8 bases in between. Germline V CDR1 and CDR2: SGHRS, YFSETQ. This CDR3 spans 13 amino acids. These data originate in a study of cytomegalovirus exposure and HLA in healthy donors. Primers included in the PCR were 60 Vbeta and 13 Jbeta primers. Repertoires were generated with immunoSEQ multiplex PCR, while TCRdb's copy carries only in-frame clones and drops some. The sample records some 100,000 clones, 84% being singletons. This clonotype was obtained from a woman younger than 35 in good health and CMV-seronegative. This chain uses TRBV5-1 with TRBJ1-2; a weak D match, TRBD1 (5 bases). Material for sequencing was PBMCs. CDR3 region: CASSQTVNYGYTF. CDR3 nucleotide sequence: TGCGCCAGCAGCCAGACAGTTAACTATGGCTACACCTTC.